Following are 17 T cell receptor beta chains from one sample sequenced in a study of cytotoxic CD8 clonotypes in ibrutinib-treated CLL. The protocol was immunoSEQ multiplex PCR, while the TCRdb copy is restricted to in-frame clones and leaves out a portion. The sample includes tens of thousands of clones, 68% of them seen just once. The sequencing here drew on PBMCs, taken after 24 months of ibrutinib treatment. Receptor source: a human donor with chronic lymphocytic leukemia.

This clone was seen a handful of times. The CDR3 reads CASSSGGQEAFF. The CDR3 DNA reads TGCGCCAGCAGCTCTGGAGGACAGGAAGCTTTCTTT. The chain has TRBV5-1 and TRBJ1-1, with D perhaps matching TRBD1 (6 bases). CDR3 size: 12 residues. Trimming removed 3 bases from V and 8 bases from J, with 11 bases in between. Germline lookup yields CDR1 SGHRS and CDR2 YFSETQ.

V usage is TRBV19 and J usage is TRBJ2-1; the D gene could be TRBD1 or TRBD2 (5 bases each). The ends were cut back, 4 bases at V and 9 bases at J, with 16 bases in the middle. The CDR3 sequence is 14 residues long. The germline CDR1 and CDR2 sequences are LNHDA and SQIVND (reference sequence). In DNA form, the CDR3 reads TGTGCCAGTAGTAACCGGGACCAAATTGGTGAGCAGTTCTTC. Translating gives CASSNRDQIGEQFF.

This clone was detected only a few times. V usage is TRBV30 and J usage is TRBJ1-2, with 11 bases fitting TRBD1. V shed 0 bases, J shed 4 bases, and the junction held 7 bases outside the gene matches. The V gene's germline CDR1 is GTSNPN and CDR2 SVGIG (reference sequence). This CDR3 spans 16 amino acids. The CDR3 nucleotides are TGTGCCTGGAGTGTTACGAGGACAGGGGGCGGCTATGGCTACACCTTC. Encoded protein: CAWSVTRTGGGYGYTF.

DNA of the CDR3: TGTGCCAGCAGTGGTCAGTCCCCCTTTCCCTACGAGCAGTACTTC. This codes for CASSGQSPFPYEQYF. The rearrangement links TRBV6-1 to TRBJ2-7; the D is unclear. The length of the CDR3 is 15 residues. Germline-derived CDR1 and CDR2 are MNHNS and SASEGT. V was pared by 4 bases and J by 2 bases, with 15 bases between.

This clone was observed a single time. The DNA for the CDR3 is TGTGCCAGCAGCTTAGCAAGCCAGTGGAGCTCCTACGAGCAGTACTTC. This sequence encodes CASSLASQWSSYEQYF. The rearrangement joins TRBV7-9 to TRBJ2-7; D call uncertain. Germline CDR1 is SEHNR and CDR2 is FQNEAQ (reference sequence). V gave up 0 bases and J gave up 0 bases, with 12 bases separating them. This CDR3 is built from 16 residues. The complete variable domain, with remaining parts taken from reference TRBV7-9 and TRBJ2-7, reads DTGVSQNPRHKITKRGQNVTFRCDPISEHNRLYWYRQTLGQGPEFLTYFQNEAQLEKSRLLSDRFSAERPKGSFSTLEIQRTEQGDSAMYLCASSLASQWSSYEQYFGPGTRLTVT.

V usage is TRBV7-9 and J usage is TRBJ2-3, with D hard to call. Trimming stripped 1 base from V and 2 bases from J, with 7 bases between. Germline V gene lookup returns CDR1 SEHNR and CDR2 FQNEAQ (reference sequence). The CDR3 length is 14 residues. CDR3 bases: TGTGCCAGCAGCTTAGTCGGGTCCACAGATACGCAGTATTTT. Its protein is CASSLVGSTDTQYF. Complete variable domain (other parts from reference TRBV7-9 and TRBJ2-3): DTGVSQNPRHKITKRGQNVTFRCDPISEHNRLYWYRQTLGQGPEFLTYFQNEAQLEKSRLLSDRFSAERPKGSFSTLEIQRTEQGDSAMYLCASSLVGSTDTQYFGPGTRLTVL.

The genes are TRBV9 and TRBJ2-5, with a possible D match to TRBD1 (6 bases). The CDR3 consists of 16 residues. CDR1 and CDR2 from the germline V gene are SGDLS and YYNGEE. V was cut by 2 bases and J by 4 bases, with 18 bases left in between. The CDR3 protein is CASSVGETGQGETQYF. CDR3 sequence (DNA): TGTGCCAGCAGCGTTGGGGAGACAGGCCAGGGAGAGACCCAGTACTTC.

The chain is built from TRBV7-8 and TRBJ1-2; 8 bases map to TRBD1. Germline loops: CDR1 SGHVS, CDR2 FQNEAQ. The CDR3 is 16 amino acids. The trim removed 2 bases at V and 8 bases at J, leaving 13 bases unmatched. CDR3 DNA sequence: TGTGCCAGCAGCTTAAGGGACAGGTCTCCCCCGAGGGGCTACACCTTC. The encoded protein is CASSLRDRSPPRGYTF.

This rearrangement joins TRBV7-8 to TRBJ2-6; 7 nucleotides agree with TRBD1. Germline lookup yields CDR1 SGHVS and CDR2 FQNEAQ. Losses at the gene ends were 1 base for V and 3 bases for J; bases not matched to a gene: 3. The CDR3 runs 16 residues. For the CDR3, the DNA is TGTGCCAGCAGCTTAGTAACAGGGGTTGGGGCCAACGTCCTGACTTTC. Its protein is CASSLVTGVGANVLTF.

This clone was detected once. This chain joins TRBV29-1 and TRBJ1-1, with D perhaps TRBD1 (5 bases). The germline CDR1 and CDR2 sequences are SQVTM and ANQGSEA. V lost 3 bases, J lost 1 base, and 12 bases lay in between. This CDR3 contains 14 residues. The chain's CDR3 is CSVDRQTRNTEAFF. The CDR3 nucleotides read TGCAGCGTTGACCGACAGACCAGGAACACTGAAGCTTTCTTT.

The chain carries TRBV5-6 and TRBJ2-1, with 7 bases matching TRBD2. After removal of 3 bases from V and 0 bases from J, the junction contained 9 bases not matched to a gene. This CDR3 is 17 amino acids long. The V gene's germline CDR1 is SGHDT and CDR2 YYEEEE. CDR3 loop: CASSWGEGQVSYNEQFF. The DNA of the CDR3 is TGTGCCAGCAGCTGGGGGGAGGGCCAGGTCTCCTACAATGAGCAGTTCTTC.

This chain connects TRBV5-4 to TRBJ2-3; 9 nucleotides agree with TRBD1. With 5 bases clipped from V and 0 bases from J, the junction kept 4 bases outside the gene matches. From germline, CDR1 is SGHNT and CDR2 YYREEE (reference sequence). The CDR3 covers 15 residues. CDR3 amino acids: CASRQGAISTDTQYF. The CDR3 nucleotides are TGTGCCAGCAGACAGGGGGCGATTAGCACAGATACGCAGTATTTT.

V gene TRBV7-9 combines with J gene TRBJ2-1, with a possible D match to TRBD1 (7 bases). V lost 6 bases, J lost 8 bases, and 17 bases lay in between. Germline V gene data show CDR1 as SEHNR and CDR2 as FQNEAQ (reference sequence). The CDR3 is 14 residues long. CDR3 coding DNA: TGTGCCAGCAGTCCCACCGACAGGGACTATGAGCAGTTCTTC. This translates into CASSPTDRDYEQFF. The full variable domain, completed using reference TRBV7-9 and TRBJ2-1, is DTGVSQNPRHKITKRGQNVTFRCDPISEHNRLYWYRQTLGQGPEFLTYFQNEAQLEKSRLLSDRFSAERPKGSFSTLEIQRTEQGDSAMYLCASSPTDRDYEQFFGPGTRLTVL.

A few counts support this clone. The V call is TRBV11-2, the J call TRBJ1-2; D gene unclear. V lost 2 bases and J lost 7, with 8 bases in between. The CDR3 has 12 amino acids. Per germline, CDR1 SGHAT and CDR2 FQNNGV. CDR3 loop: CASSLLGGGYTF. Here the CDR3 DNA reads TGTGCCAGCAGCTTATTGGGAGGTGGCTACACCTTC.

The chain joins TRBV4-2 to TRBJ2-3; maybe TRBD2 (5 bases). Trimming shortened V by 3 bases and J by 6 bases, and 13 bases separated the two germline ends. Germline V CDR1 and CDR2: LGHNA, YNFKEQ. This CDR3 has 14 amino acids. The CDR3 region has the DNA TGTGCCAGCAGCCAGGACTTGGCCCGGGATACGCAGTATTTT. This gives the protein CASSQDLARDTQYF.

This clone turned up a few times. The chain carries TRBV2 and TRBJ1-5; D unresolved. Trimming left V 3 bases short and J 10 bases short, with 16 bases between. The CDR3 sequence is 14 residues long. Per the germline V gene, CDR1 is SNHLY and CDR2 is FYNNEI. This CDR3 reads CASSEGRQRYPQHF. CDR3 DNA sequence: TGTGCCAGCAGTGAGGGGAGGCAAAGATACCCCCAGCATTTT.

This rearrangement joins TRBV6-1 to TRBJ2-7; D perhaps matches TRBD2 (6 bases). V was trimmed by 8 bases and J by 3 bases, leaving 14 bases between them. Germline V CDR1 and CDR2: MNHNS, SASEGT. This CDR3 spans 13 amino acids. CDR3 residues: CASDYGTFYEQYF. CDR3 sequence (DNA): TGTGCCAGCGACTACGGGACTTTCTACGAGCAGTACTTC.